These 29 T cell receptor beta chains were sequenced from one sample in a study of preoperative IRX-2 immunotherapy in early breast cancer (dated by TCRdb to about 2019). The treatment or condition tag for this specimen amounts to: preoperative locoregional IRX-2 cytokine immunotherapy. The method was the immunoSEQ multiplex PCR assay. TCRdb provides this immuneACCESS table in a form limited to in-frame rearrangements. Some clones are lacking; in checked studies, under half of them reflect an unresolved V gene, and why the rest are absent is not known. This sample has 30,000 to 45,000 clones in its table, and roughly four fifths of those were observed once. The biggest ten clones account for around 1.5% of the sample. The source was lymph node tissue, collected after IRX-2 immunotherapy. Every receptor here comes from a human donor with breast cancer.

The V call is TRBV28, the J call TRBJ1-5, with D maybe TRBD1 (6 bases). The CDR3 has 16 amino acids. V shed 2 bases and J shed 2 bases, with 13 bases lying between them. CDR1 is MDHEN and CDR2 is SYDVKM in the germline V gene. The CDR3 spells CASSLSGRGGNQPQHF. The CDR3 DNA sequence: TGTGCCAGCAGTTTAAGTGGCAGGGGAGGCAATCAGCCCCAGCATTTT.

This clone has just a few counts. The chain joins TRBV10-1 to TRBJ1-2; TRBD1 agrees at 7 bases. Trimming removed 2 bases from V and 6 bases from J; junction bases left unmatched: 3. The CDR3 consists of 13 residues. The germline V gene encodes CDR1 WNHNN and CDR2 SYGVQD (reference sequence). CDR3 loop: CASSERQGDGYTF. DNA of the CDR3: TGCGCCAGCAGTGAGAGACAGGGCGATGGCTACACCTTC.

The chain combines TRBV5-1 with TRBJ2-5; D is perhaps TRBD1 (6 bases). The CDR3 length is 17 residues. V lost 0 bases to trimming and J lost 4 bases, with 19 bases between them. CDR1 is SGHRS and CDR2 is YFSETQ in the germline V gene. The CDR3 sequence is CASSLAIRHSTGETQYF. The CDR3 nucleotides read TGCGCCAGCAGCTTGGCCATCAGACACTCGACAGGAGAGACCCAGTACTTC.

The V gene is TRBV5-1, the J gene TRBJ2-3, with a weak D call TRBD1 (6 bases). Germline loops: CDR1 SGHRS, CDR2 YFSETQ. With 3 bases removed from V and 8 bases from J, the gap between germline ends came to 31 bases. CDR3 size: 19 residues. This chain's CDR3 is CASSSDPSRKTGSLVTQYF. CDR3 coding DNA: TGCGCCAGCAGCTCTGACCCCTCACGAAAAACAGGGTCGTTAGTTACGCAGTATTTT. Using reference TRBV5-1 and TRBJ2-3 for the parts outside the CDR3, the full variable domain is KAGVTQTPRYLIKTRGQQVTLSCSPISGHRSVSWYQQTPGQGLQFLFEYFSETQRNKGNFPGRFSGRQFSNSRSEMNVSTLELGDSALYLCASSSDPSRKTGSLVTQYFGPGTRLTVL.

The V gene is TRBV30, the J gene TRBJ1-2; D ambiguous. Germline V gene data show CDR1 as GTSNPN and CDR2 as SVGIG (reference sequence). The CDR3 has 13 residues. V lost 4 bases, J lost 1 base, and 10 bases lay in between. CDR3 coding DNA: TGTGCCTGGATTGGGCCAAATAACTATGGCTACACCTTC. This encodes CAWIGPNNYGYTF.

The chain couples TRBV19 to TRBJ1-5, with D tentatively TRBD1 (5 bases). Germline V gene sequence: CDR1 LNHDA, CDR2 SQIVND (reference sequence). CDR3 length equals 18 residues. Trimming stripped 5 bases from V and 3 bases from J, with 23 bases between. The CDR3 is CASSPGGTRVWANQPQHF. The CDR3 DNA reads as TGTGCCAGTAGTCCCGGAGGGACCAGGGTTTGGGCCAATCAGCCCCAGCATTTT.

This clone was observed a few times. The genes are TRBV19 and TRBJ1-2; tentative D call: TRBD1 (5 bases). Trimming took off 0 bases at V and 2 bases at J, with 10 bases between the two ends. This CDR3 region has 15 residues. Germline V CDR1 and CDR2: LNHDA, SQIVND (reference sequence). The CDR3 protein is CASSIEVGLNYGYTF. For the CDR3, the DNA is TGTGCCAGTAGTATAGAAGTGGGACTGAACTATGGCTACACCTTC.

The chain couples TRBV11-3 to TRBJ1-1, with a possible D match to TRBD1 (5 bases). V lost 5 bases and J 5 bases, leaving 18 bases between the germline ends. This CDR3 spans 15 amino acids. Germline-derived CDR1 and CDR2 are SGHNT and YENEEA. Here the CDR3 reads CASSLGVAGGTEAFF. CDR3 sequence (DNA): TGTGCCAGCAGCCTGGGGGTCGCCGGGGGGACTGAAGCTTTCTTT.

As for this clone: An end of the junction does not agree with germline; a read error may underlie this. The J gene is TRBJ2-7, the V gene TRBV7-7; D may be TRBD1 or TRBD2 (7 bases each). The germline V gene has CDR1 SSHAT and CDR2 FNYEAQ (reference sequence). The CDR3 contains 16 residues. The CDR3 reads CASSYGGTVLPYEQYF. CDR3 DNA sequence: TGTGCTAGCAGCTACGGGGGGACAGTATTACCTTACGAGCAGTACTTC.

This chain uses TRBV10-1 with TRBJ2-7; D is tentatively TRBD1 or TRBD2 (5 bases each). Trimming took 2 bases from V and 6 from J, leaving 17 bases between them. Germline assignment: CDR1 WNHNN and CDR2 SYGVQD (reference sequence). This CDR3 is built from 15 residues. The DNA for the CDR3 is TGCGCCAGCAGTGAGCCCGGGACCCCCCTTCGCGAGCAGTACTTC. It specifies CASSEPGTPLREQYF.

This chain connects TRBV4-1 to TRBJ1-2; D might be TRBD1 (6 bases). V was clipped by 4 bases and J by 1 base, with 10 bases between them. This CDR3 comprises 14 residues. CDR1 is MGHRA, CDR2 YSYEKL, per germline. CDR3 in amino acids: CASSPRTDNYGYTF. In nucleotides, the CDR3 is TGCGCCAGCAGCCCGAGGACAGATAACTATGGCTACACCTTC.

V gene TRBV11-3 combines with J gene TRBJ2-3; 9 nucleotides line up with TRBD2. The CDR3 consists of 16 residues. With 6 bases clipped from V and 2 bases from J, the junction kept 9 bases outside the gene matches. Germline CDR1 is SGHNT and CDR2 is YENEEA. The CDR3, as DNA: TGTGCCAGCAGTTTAAATCTAGCGGGGTTCACAGATACGCAGTATTTT. It encodes CASSLNLAGFTDTQYF.

This clone was seen a few times. This rearrangement joins TRBV11-3 to TRBJ2-3; 12 nucleotides agree with TRBD2. Trimming took 0 bases from V and 4 from J; bases not matched to a gene: 11. CDR3 length: 19 residues. CDR1 and CDR2 (germline): SGHNT, YENEEA. The chain's CDR3 is CASSLDASGGAGPPDTQYF. In nucleotides, the CDR3 is TGTGCCAGCAGCTTAGACGCTAGCGGGGGGGCCGGTCCCCCAGATACGCAGTATTTT.

Only a few counts were recorded for this clone. The V and J genes are TRBV10-3 and TRBJ1-3; D is uncertain. Per germline, CDR1 ENHRY and CDR2 SYGVKD. The CDR3 consists of 15 residues. V lost 0 bases and J lost 4, with 10 bases in between. For the CDR3, the DNA is TGTGCCATCAGTGAGTCGATAGATCCGGGAAACACCATATATTTT. Encoded protein: CAISESIDPGNTIYF.

The chain employs TRBV6-8 and TRBJ2-3; TRBD1 might be the D (6 bases). The ends were cut back, 0 bases at V and 10 bases at J, with 17 bases in the middle. The CDR3 has 15 residues. Looked up from germline, CDR1 is MNHGY and CDR2 is SAAAGT. DNA for the CDR3: TGTGCCAGCAGTTACTCGTTCGGGACACGGGCATCGCAGTATTTT. Translated: CASSYSFGTRASQYF.

The chain uses TRBV6-8 and TRBJ1-2; 7 bases map to TRBD1. This CDR3 spans 15 amino acids. Germline trimming cut 2 bases from V and 3 bases from J; bases unmatched to any gene: 6. CDR1 MNHGY and CDR2 SAAAGT come from the germline V gene. CDR3 sequence: CASSYPQGDDYGYTF. The DNA of the CDR3 is TGTGCCAGCAGTTACCCGCAGGGGGATGACTATGGCTACACCTTC.

In DNA form, the CDR3 reads TGCGCCAGCAGCTCCTATGGGTGGGGTTATCTGACAGATACGCAGTATTTT. It codes for CASSSYGWGYLTDTQYF. The chain combines TRBV23-1 with TRBJ2-3; D remains ambiguous. TRBV23-1 is an open reading frame, and its role is uncertain. V was clipped by 6 bases and J by 3 bases, with 22 bases between them. There are 17 residues in the CDR3.

The chain uses TRBV11-3 and TRBJ1-4, with D hard to call. V was trimmed by 3 bases and J by 0 bases, leaving 20 bases between them. Germline CDR1 reads SGHNT; CDR2 reads YENEEA. The CDR3 contains 19 residues. The CDR3 is CASSFRLAHGSSTNEKLFF. The CDR3 nucleotides read TGTGCCAGCAGCTTTCGGTTGGCCCACGGAAGCTCAACTAATGAAAAACTGTTTTTT.

The genes are TRBV4-1 and TRBJ1-1; TRBD1 aligns across 8 bases. The CDR3 consists of 18 residues. Trimming removed 1 base from V and 0 bases from J; junction bases left unmatched: 10. From germline, CDR1 is MGHRA and CDR2 YSYEKL. In DNA, the CDR3 is TGCGCCAGCAGCCAAGCAGGTTTTCGGACAGGGATGAACACTGAAGCTTTCTTT. This translates into CASSQAGFRTGMNTEAFF.

The chain couples TRBV11-3 to TRBJ2-3; 7 nucleotides match TRBD1. In germline, CDR1 is SGHNT, CDR2 YENEEA. The V segment lost 5 bases and the J segment 5 bases; nucleotides outside the gene matches: 10. The length of the CDR3 is 15 residues. The CDR3 loop is CASSQQGKEVDTQYF. The CDR3 nucleotides read TGTGCCAGCAGCCAACAGGGGAAAGAGGTAGATACGCAGTATTTT.

The rearrangement joins TRBV10-3 to TRBJ1-2; TRBD1 agrees at 10 bases. This CDR3 has 16 amino acids. Unmatched junction bases numbered 5, after V lost 0 bases and J lost 4 bases. Germline CDR1 is ENHRY and CDR2 is SYGVKD. The CDR3 DNA is TGTGCCATCAGTGAGTCGTCGGGACAGGGGAGCTATGGCTACACCTTC. This encodes CAISESSGQGSYGYTF.

V and J are TRBV5-1 and TRBJ1-6; D is unclear. V was pared by 1 base and J by 7 bases, with 12 bases between. The CDR3 contains 15 residues. Germline V gene lookup returns CDR1 SGHRS and CDR2 YFSETQ. The CDR3 protein is CASSLINPLNSPLHF. In DNA form, the CDR3 reads TGCGCCAGCAGCTTGATCAACCCCCTCAATTCACCCCTCCACTTT.

This clone was recorded only once. V and J are TRBV5-1 and TRBJ2-1, with D perhaps given as TRBD1 or TRBD2 (5 bases each). V shed 4 bases and J shed 4 bases, with 18 bases lying between them. Germline V lookup: CDR1 SGHRS, CDR2 YFSETQ. The CDR3 runs 16 residues. The CDR3 bases are TGCGCCAGCAGCCCAGTGGGGGTTTCGGGTTACAATGAGCAGTTCTTC. It yields the protein CASSPVGVSGYNEQFF.

The chain recombines TRBV7-4 with TRBJ1-1; 8 nucleotides align to TRBD1. Germline V gene sequence: CDR1 SGHVT, CDR2 SQSDAQ. Trimming at V came to 5 bases and at J to 4 bases, leaving 3 bases not matched to a gene. The CDR3 is 13 amino acids. CDR3 sequence (DNA): TGTGCCAGCAGCGTAGGACAGGGCACTGAAGCTTTCTTT. It translates to CASSVGQGTEAFF.

This chain joins TRBV6-8 and TRBJ1-1; D uncertain. There are 13 residues in the CDR3. The V gene lost 6 bases and the J gene lost 1 base, with 9 bases spanning the gap. CDR1 is MNHGY and CDR2 is SAAAGT in the germline V gene. The CDR3 DNA follows: TGTGCCAGCAGACTCTCCAGGAACACTGAAGCTTTCTTT. The encoded protein is CASRLSRNTEAFF.

The V and J genes are TRBV15 and TRBJ2-7; 8 bases map to TRBD2. The CDR3 has 14 residues. Germline CDR1 LNHNV, CDR2 YYDKDF (reference sequence). Trimming cost V 4 bases and J 6 bases; bases outside gene matches: 8. The CDR3 loop reads CATSTSGGSVEQYF. The CDR3 region has the DNA TGTGCCACCAGCACGAGCGGGGGATCCGTCGAGCAGTACTTC.

In DNA, the CDR3 is TGTGCCAGCAGTTACGCTCACGGCCGGACAGGGGGTGGTGGCTACACCTTC. This translates into CASSYAHGRTGGGGYTF. The rearrangement links TRBV6-8 to TRBJ1-2; 10 nucleotides line up with TRBD1. Trimming took 2 bases from V and 7 from J; bases not matched to a gene: 13. The CDR3 runs 17 residues. Germline V gives CDR1 MNHGY, CDR2 SAAAGT.

The V and J genes are TRBV6-8 and TRBJ2-7, with no clear D. CDR1 MNHGY and CDR2 SAAAGT come from the germline V gene. This CDR3 is 18 amino acids long. Trimming took 2 bases from V and 3 from J, leaving 23 bases between them. The CDR3: CASSYHPIDPRLYYEQYF. CDR3 coding DNA: TGTGCCAGCAGTTACCATCCGATTGACCCGCGATTATACTACGAGCAGTACTTC.

The chain employs TRBV18 and TRBJ2-1; no firm D call. The CDR3 runs to 15 residues. Per the germline V gene, CDR1 is KGHSH and CDR2 is LQKENI. Trimming pared 1 base from V and 5 bases from J, leaving 12 bases between. In DNA form, the CDR3 reads TGTGCCAGCTCACCACGAGTAGCCAGAGACAATGAGCAGTTCTTC. Its protein product is CASSPRVARDNEQFF.